A single sample is the source of the 18 T cell receptor beta chains below, sequenced in a study of blood T cell repertoires in COVID-19. Method: immunoSEQ multiplex PCR; TCRdb's copy keeps in-frame clones and lacks some. This table has fewer than 350,000 clones, about 89% appearing once. Input material: peripheral blood. Every receptor here comes from a man in his forties or fifties with active or convalescent COVID-19.

The chain recombines TRBV6-5 with TRBJ1-5; 7 bases fit TRBD1. Germline trimming cut 0 bases from V and 9 bases from J; bases unmatched to any gene: 8. The CDR3 sequence is 15 residues long. The germline V gene has CDR1 MNHEY and CDR2 SVGAGI. The CDR3 region is CASSYSTGRSWPQHF. CDR3 sequence (DNA): TGTGCCAGCAGTTACTCGACAGGGCGATCATGGCCCCAGCATTTT.

This clone was counted a few times. This chain links TRBV27 with TRBJ2-2, with D possibly matching TRBD2 (6 bases). CDR1 and CDR2 (germline): MNHEY, SMNVEV (reference sequence). This CDR3 has 14 amino acids. Trimming left V 5 bases short and J 8 bases short, with 15 bases between. DNA of the CDR3: TGTGCCAGCAGTCGGGCGGGGCCTCTAGGGGAGCTGTTTTTT. Encoded protein: CASSRAGPLGELFF.

There are a few counts of this clone. The chain employs TRBV2 and TRBJ2-5, with TRBD2 matching over 7 bases. CDR3 length equals 14 residues. After removal of 5 bases from V and 9 bases from J, the junction contained 12 bases not matched to a gene. Germline CDR1 SNHLY, CDR2 FYNNEI. CDR3 sequence reads: CASSNSGGRAPQYF. CDR3 bases: TGTGCCAGCAGTAATTCGGGGGGACGGGCCCCCCAGTACTTC.

The CDR3 nucleotides read TGTGCCAGCAGTTTAAGTGGCACACCCTGGGAGCAGTACTTC. The encoded protein is CASSLSGTPWEQYF. The chain joins TRBV27 to TRBJ2-7, with no clear D. With 2 bases removed from V and 7 bases from J, the gap between germline ends came to 15 bases. Germline V gene lookup returns CDR1 MNHEY and CDR2 SMNVEV (reference sequence). The CDR3 loop spans 14 amino acids.

The sample holds one count of this clone. The gene calls are TRBV7-8 and TRBJ2-5; D is possibly TRBD2 (6 bases). CDR3 size: 13 residues. The germline CDR1 and CDR2 sequences are SGHVS and FQNEAQ. The ends were cut back, 5 bases at V and 2 bases at J, with 9 bases in the middle. The CDR3 loop reads CASSPTSQETQYF. Written as DNA, the CDR3 is TGTGCCAGCAGCCCGACTAGTCAAGAGACCCAGTACTTC.

The chain couples TRBV19 to TRBJ2-1; weak D call: TRBD1 (6 bases). V gave up 5 bases and J gave up 9 bases, with 17 bases separating them. In germline, CDR1 is LNHDA, CDR2 SQIVND (reference sequence). CDR3 length equals 14 residues. The CDR3 reads CASSSTTGGTEQFF. The CDR3 nucleotides are TGTGCCAGTAGTTCCACGACAGGCGGTACTGAGCAGTTCTTC.

V is TRBV5-4 and J is TRBJ2-3; D gene unclear. The CDR3 is made up of 16 amino acids. V shed 6 bases and J shed 0 bases, with 17 bases lying between them. CDR1 SGHNT and CDR2 YYREEE come from the germline V gene (reference sequence). In DNA form, the CDR3 reads TGTGCCAGCATCCCCCTAGGTATATCTAGCACAGATACGCAGTATTTT. It codes for CASIPLGISSTDTQYF.

This clone was counted a single time. This chain uses TRBV6-5 with TRBJ1-6; D possibly corresponds to TRBD1 (6 bases). The V end was cut by 8 bases, the J end by 6 bases, with 17 bases between. The CDR3 spans 15 residues. The V gene's germline CDR1 is MNHEY and CDR2 SVGAGI. The CDR3 sequence is CASHQDSIGNSPLHF. The CDR3 DNA follows: TGTGCCAGCCATCAGGACAGTATTGGTAATTCACCCCTCCACTTT.

V gene TRBV2 combines with J gene TRBJ2-7; 10 bases fit TRBD2. The germline V gene encodes CDR1 SNHLY and CDR2 FYNNEI. The CDR3 loop spans 14 amino acids. V lost 6 bases to trimming and J lost 4 bases; unmatched junction nucleotides: 6. Written as DNA, the CDR3 is TGTGCCAGCAGCCCCGGGACTAGCGCTTACGAGCAGTACTTC. Its translation is CASSPGTSAYEQYF.

The genes are TRBV5-1 and TRBJ1-1; D call uncertain. The CDR3 is 13 residues long. V was clipped by 4 bases and J by 5 bases, with 12 bases between them. The V gene's germline CDR1 is SGHRS and CDR2 YFSETQ. CDR3 residues: CASSPPSDTEAFF. The CDR3 DNA sequence: TGCGCCAGCAGCCCCCCTAGTGATACTGAAGCTTTCTTT.

J is TRBJ2-3 and V is TRBV19; maybe TRBD1 (6 bases). There are 15 residues in the CDR3. CDR1 is LNHDA, CDR2 SQIVND, per germline (reference sequence). Trimming stripped 4 bases from V and 3 bases from J, with 14 bases between. The CDR3 sequence is CASSTLGGRTDTQYF. For the CDR3, the DNA is TGTGCCAGTAGTACCCTAGGGGGTAGGACAGATACGCAGTATTTT.

The chain combines TRBV28 with TRBJ1-2, with D perhaps TRBD1 (6 bases). The length of the CDR3 is 17 residues. V was pared by 4 bases and J by 0 bases, with 18 bases between. Per germline, CDR1 MDHEN and CDR2 SYDVKM. Written as DNA, the CDR3 is TGTGCCAGCAGTTGGGGTATCGGGGGGCCTACTAACTATGGCTACACCTTC. This gives the protein CASSWGIGGPTNYGYTF.

This chain joins TRBV10-3 and TRBJ1-6; 7 nucleotides align to TRBD1. Germline-derived CDR1 and CDR2 are ENHRY and SYGVKD. J gave up 8 bases and V 5 bases, and 12 bases lay outside the gene matches. CDR3 length equals 16 residues. As DNA, the CDR3 is TGTGCCATCAGTTATGAGGGGGCCGCAACCTATTCACCCCTCCACTTT. Protein sequence: CAISYEGAATYSPLHF.

The V call is TRBV6-5, the J call TRBJ1-4; 9 positions match TRBD1. The CDR3 is 16 amino acids. The germline V gene encodes CDR1 MNHEY and CDR2 SVGAGI. V was pared by 2 bases and J by 2 bases, with 3 bases of the junction left unmatched. The CDR3 sequence is CASSYGDRETNEKLFF. The CDR3 DNA is TGTGCCAGCAGTTACGGGGACAGGGAGACTAATGAAAAACTGTTTTTT.

The chain is built from TRBV19 and TRBJ1-5, with D tentatively TRBD1 (5 bases). This CDR3 is 16 amino acids long. Trimming stripped 1 base from V and 0 bases from J, with 10 bases between. Germline-derived CDR1 and CDR2 are LNHDA and SQIVND (reference sequence). This CDR3 reads CASSIAGHYSNQPQHF. CDR3 nucleotides: TGTGCCAGTAGTATAGCCGGACACTATAGCAATCAGCCCCAGCATTTT.

V gene TRBV3-1 (or the pseudogene TRBV3-2) combines with J gene TRBJ1-4; 7 bases line up with TRBD1. V was pared by 2 bases and J by 7 bases, with 1 base of the junction left unmatched. Germline lookup yields CDR1 LGHDT and CDR2 YNNKEL (reference sequence). This CDR3 is built from 13 residues. The CDR3, as DNA: TGTGCCAGCAGCCAAAGGGGGCTTGAAAAACTGTTTTTT. Protein sequence: CASSQRGLEKLFF.

Notes on this clone: One end of the junction fails to match germline, which may point to a read error. The chain links TRBV28 to TRBJ1-6; the D gene is possibly TRBD1 (6 bases). The CDR3 is 12 residues long. Germline assignment: CDR1 MDHEN and CDR2 SYDVKM. CDR3 sequence: CASSLPGTPVGF. CDR3 DNA sequence: TGTGCCAGCAGTTTACCCGGGACACCGGTGGGTTTT. Full variable domain (outside the CDR3, taken from reference TRBV28 and TRBJ1-6): DVKVTQSSRYLVKRTGEKVFLECVQDMDHENMFWYRQDPGLGLRLIYFSYDVKMKEKGDIPEGYSVSREKKERFSLILESASTNQTSMYLCASSLPGTPVGFGNGTRLTVT.

This sequence joins TRBV20-1 and TRBJ2-7; 9 bases match TRBD2. The CDR3 spans 15 residues. From germline, CDR1 is DFQATT and CDR2 SNEGSKA (reference sequence). V shed 3 bases, J shed 0 bases, and the junction held 6 bases outside the gene matches. The CDR3 DNA reads TGCAGTGCTAGTGCGCCTAGCGGGATCTCCTACGAGCAGTACTTC. Its translation: CSASAPSGISYEQYF.